These 22 T cell receptor beta chains share one sample of origin, sequenced in a study of OX40 agonist ivuxolimab in advanced cancers. The library relied on the immunoSEQ multiplex PCR assay. Imported from immuneACCESS, the table was reduced by TCRdb to in-frame sequences with V and J called. These copies leave out some clones; in studies compared against another copy, an unresolved V gene accounts for under half, and the cause of the remainder is not known. Within this sample are around 74,000 clones, with 92% of them counted one time only. The ten largest clones represent 0.53% of the sample. This material consisted of CD4+ or CD8+ T cells sorted from blood, taken in a trial of the OX40 agonist ivuxolimab. All receptors come from an adult with an advanced solid tumor such as melanoma, head and neck, liver or kidney cancer.

V and J are TRBV19 and TRBJ2-3; D is perhaps TRBD2 (6 bases). Trimming removed 3 bases at V and 3 bases at J, with 13 bases between. CDR3 length: 15 residues. The V gene's germline CDR1 is LNHDA and CDR2 SQIVND (reference sequence). The CDR3 spells CASSITGDGTDTQYF. CDR3 nucleotide sequence: TGTGCCAGTAGTATCACGGGAGATGGGACAGATACGCAGTATTTT.

The rearrangement links TRBV28 to TRBJ2-7; D ambiguous. CDR3 length: 14 residues. CDR1 and CDR2 (germline): MDHEN, SYDVKM. Trimming removed 4 bases at V and 2 bases at J, with 12 bases between. CDR3 in DNA: TGTGCCAGCAGTTCGGGCAGAACCACCTACGAGCAGTACTTC. Protein: CASSSGRTTYEQYF.

The gene calls are TRBV13 and TRBJ2-1, with 9 bases aligning to TRBD2. V was clipped by 5 bases and J by 10 bases; unmatched bases: 3. The CDR3 extends over 12 amino acids. CDR1 is PRHDT and CDR2 is FYEKMQ in the germline V gene (reference sequence). The CDR3 DNA sequence: TGTGCCAGCAGCCCTGGACTAGCGGAGCAGTTCTTC. As protein: CASSPGLAEQFF.

The V call is TRBV4-1, the J call TRBJ1-6; no reliable D call. This CDR3 has 18 residues. Trimming stripped 1 base from V and 0 bases from J, with 13 bases between. Germline lookup yields CDR1 MGHRA and CDR2 YSYEKL. CDR3 in amino acids: CASSQATPRNSYNSPLHF. Written as DNA, the CDR3 is TGCGCCAGCAGCCAAGCTACCCCGAGAAACTCCTATAATTCACCCCTCCACTTT.

J is TRBJ1-2 and V is TRBV28; D unclear. Between the trimmed V and J ends, which lost 5 bases and 3 bases, there was a span of 13 bases. The CDR3 is made up of 14 amino acids. Germline V gene lookup returns CDR1 MDHEN and CDR2 SYDVKM. The CDR3 DNA sequence: TGTGCCAGCAGTCCCGCGAACTCTTACTATGGCTACACCTTC. It specifies CASSPANSYYGYTF.

The rearrangement uses TRBV28 and TRBJ2-1; 7 bases align to TRBD2. CDR1 and CDR2 (germline): MDHEN, SYDVKM. The CDR3 runs to 17 residues. Trimming took 5 bases from V and 0 from J; bases not matched to a gene: 10. In nucleotides, the CDR3 is TGTGCCAGCAGTCCCGCTTACGGGGGGAGCTCCTACAATGAGCAGTTCTTC. It codes for CASSPAYGGSSYNEQFF.

CDR3 protein: CASRTYWDNQPQHF. CDR3 coding DNA: TGTGCCAGCAGGACATATTGGGACAATCAGCCCCAGCATTTT. The V and J genes are TRBV5-6 and TRBJ1-5; D remains ambiguous. The CDR3 length is 14 residues. The germline V and J ends were trimmed by 5 bases and 3 bases, with 12 bases remaining between them. Germline V lookup: CDR1 SGHDT, CDR2 YYEEEE. Based on the CDR3 plus reference TRBV5-6 and TRBJ1-5, the full variable domain is DAGVTQSPTHLIKTRGQQVTLRCSPKSGHDTVSWYQQALGQGPQFIFQYYEEEERQRGNFPDRFSGHQFPNYSSELNVNALLLGDSALYLCASRTYWDNQPQHFGDGTRLSIL.

This clone showed up just a few times. The chain recombines TRBV7-9 with TRBJ2-1; no reliable D call. Germline-derived CDR1 and CDR2 are SEHNR and FQNEAQ (reference sequence). V was shortened by 5 bases and J by 12 bases, with 17 bases between the two germline ends. This CDR3 is 13 amino acids long. Here the CDR3 reads CASSRAPLNWQFF. CDR3 in DNA: TGTGCCAGCAGCCGGGCTCCCCTCAATTGGCAGTTCTTC.

The chain couples TRBV5-1 to TRBJ2-7; no reliable D call. This CDR3 is 14 amino acids long. V was shortened by 0 bases and J by 3 bases, with 10 bases between the two germline ends. CDR1 is SGHRS and CDR2 is YFSETQ in the germline V gene. This CDR3 is CASSLGSTYYEQYF. CDR3 sequence (DNA): TGCGCCAGCAGCTTGGGGTCCACGTACTACGAGCAGTACTTC.

The chain has TRBV6-5 and TRBJ2-3; 9 bases map to TRBD2. CDR3 length: 15 amino acids. Trimming removed 11 bases from V and 0 bases from J; junction bases left unmatched: 9. CDR1 is MNHEY, CDR2 SVGAGI, per germline. DNA for the CDR3: TGTGCCTCTCGGCGGGAGGGCCATAGCACAGATACGCAGTATTTT. Protein product: CASRREGHSTDTQYF.

This chain links TRBV5-1 with TRBJ2-2, with 11 nucleotides matching TRBD1. CDR3 length equals 19 residues. Germline CDR1 and CDR2: SGHRS and YFSETQ. J was trimmed by 5 bases and V by 4 bases; bases with no gene match: 16. In DNA, the CDR3 is TGCGCCAGCAGCCCGAAGCGGGACAGGGGGTCGGTACCGACCGGGGAGCTGTTTTTT. This encodes CASSPKRDRGSVPTGELFF.

The chain couples TRBV7-2 to TRBJ2-1, with TRBD2 matching over 13 bases. From germline, CDR1 is SGHTA and CDR2 FQGNSA. The CDR3 is 19 amino acids. The V segment lost 1 base and the J segment 0 bases; nucleotides outside the gene matches: 6. The CDR3 bases are TGTGCCAGCAGCTTAGAACTAGCGGGAGGGATGAGCTCCTACAATGAGCAGTTCTTC. Translation: CASSLELAGGMSSYNEQFF.

V is TRBV18 and J is TRBJ1-1; TRBD1 aligns across 7 bases. From germline, CDR1 is KGHSH and CDR2 LQKENI. V trimming: 3 bases; J trimming: 4 bases; junction bases outside the gene matches: 5. The CDR3 contains 14 residues. Written as DNA, the CDR3 is TGTGCCAGCTCACCGACAGGGAGGGGCACTGAAGCTTTCTTT. Translation gives CASSPTGRGTEAFF.

The chain employs TRBV11-3 and TRBJ2-7; tentative D call: TRBD2 (6 bases). Germline V CDR1 and CDR2: SGHNT, YENEEA. This CDR3 comprises 16 residues. Trimming pared 2 bases from V and 2 bases from J, leaving 16 bases between. The CDR3 nucleotides are TGTGCCAGCAGCTTATACGGACTAAATGGAGCCTACGAGCAGTACTTC. Translating gives CASSLYGLNGAYEQYF.

The V and J genes are TRBV6-5 and TRBJ1-2; D is unclear. The germline V and J ends were trimmed by 0 bases and 1 base, with 6 bases remaining between them. Germline CDR1 and CDR2: MNHEY and SVGAGI. The CDR3 is 14 residues long. The chain's CDR3 is CASSYSGSNYGYTF. The CDR3 DNA reads TGTGCCAGCAGTTACTCTGGCAGTAACTATGGCTACACCTTC.

V usage is TRBV19 and J usage is TRBJ1-1; 9 bases fit TRBD1. This CDR3 contains 16 residues. Germline CDR1 LNHDA, CDR2 SQIVND (reference sequence). The V gene end was trimmed by 4 bases and the J gene end by 0 bases; junction bases not matched to a gene: 6. The CDR3 here is CASSTGTGLMNTEAFF. CDR3 coding DNA: TGTGCCAGTAGTACCGGGACAGGGTTAATGAACACTGAAGCTTTCTTT.

The V gene is TRBV4-1, the J gene TRBJ1-6; no clear D. This CDR3 contains 17 residues. Trimming took off 5 bases at V and 0 bases at J, with 14 bases between the two ends. CDR1 and CDR2 (germline): MGHRA, YSYEKL. DNA of the CDR3: TGCGCCAGCAGCAGCCGGGTCCTAAGCTCCTATAATTCACCCCTCCACTTT. Protein product: CASSSRVLSSYNSPLHF.

This chain uses TRBV11-3 with TRBJ2-7; D possibly corresponds to TRBD2 (6 bases). The CDR3 has 13 residues. Germline V gene data show CDR1 as SGHNT and CDR2 as YENEEA. V lost 5 bases to trimming and J lost 5 bases, with 13 bases between them. The CDR3 DNA reads TGTGCCAGCAGCCCCCCGGGGGTTAACGAGCAGTACTTC. Protein sequence: CASSPPGVNEQYF.

CDR3 nucleotide sequence: TGTGCCTGGAGCTTATCACTCTACGAGCAGTACTTC. It yields the protein CAWSLSLYEQYF. J is TRBJ2-7 and V is TRBV30; D unresolved. The CDR3 sequence is 12 residues long. Germline V lookup: CDR1 GTSNPN, CDR2 SVGIG (reference sequence). The germline V and J ends were trimmed by 3 bases and 3 bases, with 9 bases remaining between them.

This clone was recorded a few times. The J gene is TRBJ2-1, the V gene TRBV7-2; D is unresolved. The CDR3 loop spans 12 amino acids. V shed 2 bases and J shed 6 bases, with 5 bases lying between them. Germline values: CDR1 SGHTA, CDR2 FQGNSA. Here the CDR3 reads CASSLSGNEQFF. The CDR3 DNA reads as TGTGCCAGCAGCTTATCCGGCAATGAGCAGTTCTTC.

The rearrangement joins TRBV7-3 to TRBJ2-7; D may match TRBD1 or TRBD2 (5 bases each). CDR3 length: 14 amino acids. Germline-derived CDR1 and CDR2 are SGHTA and FQGTGA. The V end was cut by 2 bases, the J end by 5 bases, with 13 bases between. The CDR3 region has the DNA TGTGCCAGCAGCTTACTCGGGGCCCCAAACGAGCAGTACTTC. Its translation: CASSLLGAPNEQYF.

V usage is TRBV30 and J usage is TRBJ1-3, with D tentatively TRBD1 (5 bases). This CDR3 is 16 amino acids long. The V end was cut by 1 base, the J end by 2 bases, with 15 bases between. Germline-derived CDR1 and CDR2 are GTSNPN and SVGIG (reference sequence). In nucleotides, the CDR3 is TGTGCCTGGAGTGGAACCAGGGTGGGGGCTGGAAACACCATATATTTT. Its protein product is CAWSGTRVGAGNTIYF.